The 22 T cell receptor beta chains presented below share a single source sample, sequenced in a study of cytomegalovirus exposure and HLA in healthy donors. The PCR used 60 Vbeta and 13 Jbeta primers. The assay was immunoSEQ multiplex PCR, and TCRdb's table has in-frame clones only and misses some. The sample contains under 150,000 clones, around 70% of which appear only once. Sequenced material: PBMCs. The receptors derive from a man aged 30 to 45 in good health and CMV-seropositive.

CDR3 bases: TGTGCCAGCAGCTTAAACGGTATCGAGGGTCTCCGGCAGTACTTC. Encoded protein: CASSLNGIEGLRQYF. The chain combines TRBV7-6 with TRBJ2-7; weak D call: TRBD2 (5 bases). V lost 2 bases to trimming and J lost 9 bases, with 20 bases between them. The CDR3 totals 15 residues. Germline CDR1 and CDR2: SGHVS and FNYEAQ. The entire variable domain, with the rest obtained from reference TRBV7-6 and TRBJ2-7, is as follows: GAGVSQSPRYKVTKRGQDVALRCDPISGHVSLYWYRQALGQGPEFLTYFNYEAQQDKSGLPNDRFSAERPEGSISTLTIQRTEQRDSAMYRCASSLNGIEGLRQYFGPGTRLTVT.

The DNA for the CDR3 is TGCGCCAGCAGCCCCGGGACAGGGAGGGCCGGGGAGCTGTTTTTT. Amino acids: CASSPGTGRAGELFF. The chain employs TRBV5-1 and TRBJ2-2; TRBD1 matches at 9 bases. Trimming at V came to 4 bases and at J to 6 bases, leaving 7 bases not matched to a gene. CDR1 is SGHRS, CDR2 YFSETQ, per germline. CDR3 length: 15 amino acids.

The chain couples TRBV19 to TRBJ2-6, with TRBD1 identical over 8 bases. This CDR3 spans 17 amino acids. Trimming removed 4 bases from V and 0 bases from J; junction bases left unmatched: 5. Germline V gives CDR1 LNHDA, CDR2 SQIVND (reference sequence). CDR3 nucleotides: TGTGCCAGTAGTAGACAGGGGCCTCCCTCTGGGGCCAACGTCCTGACTTTC. It yields the protein CASSRQGPPSGANVLTF. The whole variable domain, remainder taken from reference TRBV19 and TRBJ2-6, is DGGITQSPKYLFRKEGQNVTLSCEQNLNHDAMYWYRQDPGQGLRLIYYSQIVNDFQKGDIAEGYSVSREKKESFPLTVTSAQKNPTAFYLCASSRQGPPSGANVLTFGAGSRLTVL.

This chain uses TRBV6-4 with TRBJ2-7; 11 bases match TRBD2. The CDR3 is made up of 19 amino acids. From germline, CDR1 is MRHNA and CDR2 SNTAGT. V shed 3 bases and J 2 bases; nucleotides not matched to a gene: 15. This CDR3 reads CASSETRLAGFQEAYEQYF. CDR3 in DNA: TGTGCCAGCAGTGAAACAAGACTAGCGGGATTTCAGGAAGCCTACGAGCAGTACTTC.

The V and J genes are TRBV9 and TRBJ2-7; D unclear. Between the trimmed V and J ends, which lost 6 bases and 0 bases, there was a span of 16 bases. CDR1 is SGDLS and CDR2 is YYNGEE in the germline V gene. This CDR3 comprises 15 residues. The CDR3 coding sequence is TGTGCCAGCAACTCAAATCCCCACAGCTCCTACGAGCAGTACTTC. Amino acids: CASNSNPHSSYEQYF.

This clone has just a few counts. This chain connects TRBV28 to TRBJ2-7, with 12 nucleotides matching TRBD2. V shed 6 bases, J shed 6 bases, and the junction held 15 bases outside the gene matches. This CDR3 spans 17 amino acids. Germline CDR1 is MDHEN and CDR2 is SYDVKM. The CDR3 loop reads CASRYRTSGRRAVEQYF. CDR3 DNA: TGTGCCAGCAGATACCGCACTAGCGGGAGGAGGGCGGTCGAGCAGTACTTC.

The chain carries TRBV29-1 and TRBJ2-1; tentative D call: TRBD1 (6 bases). V was pared by 6 bases and J by 4 bases, with 10 bases between. Germline V gene sequence: CDR1 SQVTM, CDR2 ANQGSEA. The CDR3 is made up of 12 amino acids. CDR3 amino acids: CSVTTGYNEQFF. The CDR3 DNA reads as TGCAGCGTCACTACAGGGTACAATGAGCAGTTCTTC.

Written as DNA, the CDR3 is TGTGCCAGCAGTCAAGGACTAGCGGGGTACAATGAGCAGTTCTTC. Protein sequence: CASSQGLAGYNEQFF. The chain joins TRBV7-9 to TRBJ2-1; 12 bases map to TRBD2. Trimming at V came to 6 bases and at J to 4 bases, leaving 4 bases not matched to a gene. This CDR3 region has 15 residues. Looked up from germline, CDR1 is SEHNR and CDR2 is FQNEAQ (reference sequence). Combining the CDR3 with reference TRBV7-9 and TRBJ2-1 gives the whole variable domain DTGVSQNPRHKITKRGQNVTFRCDPISEHNRLYWYRQTLGQGPEFLTYFQNEAQLEKSRLLSDRFSAERPKGSFSTLEIQRTEQGDSAMYLCASSQGLAGYNEQFFGPGTRLTVL.

This chain joins TRBV14 and TRBJ2-5; D unresolved. V lost 0 bases and J 2 bases, leaving 7 bases between the germline ends. This CDR3 has 14 amino acids. The germline CDR1 and CDR2 sequences are SGHDN and FVKESK. CDR3 in amino acids: CASSQDHSQETQYF. The DNA of the CDR3 is TGTGCCAGCAGCCAAGATCACAGTCAAGAGACCCAGTACTTC. Full variable domain (outside the CDR3, taken from reference TRBV14 and TRBJ2-5): EAGVTQFPSHSVIEKGQTVTLRCDPISGHDNLYWYRRVMGKEIKFLLHFVKESKQDESGMPNNRFLAERTGGTYSTLKVQPAELEDSGVYFCASSQDHSQETQYFGPGTRLLVL.

The chain couples TRBV10-3 to TRBJ2-7; 7 nucleotides match TRBD2. This CDR3 is built from 17 residues. V lost 6 bases, J lost 1 base, and 15 bases stayed unmatched. Germline V gives CDR1 ENHRY, CDR2 SYGVKD. The CDR3 coding sequence is TGTGCCATCAGCAGCACCCCCGGGACTATCCGTTCCTACGAGCAGTACTTC. It yields the protein CAISSTPGTIRSYEQYF.

The chain has TRBV5-5 and TRBJ1-2, with D uncertain. The CDR3 runs to 13 residues. Deletions cut 4 bases from V and 0 bases from J, with 7 bases between. Germline V gene sequence: CDR1 SGHKS, CDR2 YYEKEE (reference sequence). The chain's CDR3 is CASSRDTNYGYTF. The CDR3, as DNA: TGTGCCAGCAGCCGGGATACTAACTATGGCTACACCTTC.

The chain carries TRBV18 and TRBJ2-1; 12 positions match TRBD2. The CDR3 is made up of 18 amino acids. CDR1 is KGHSH, CDR2 LQKENI, per germline. Unmatched junction bases numbered 16, after V lost 5 bases and J lost 8 bases. CDR3 nucleotide sequence: TGTGCCAGCTCAACGACTAGCGGGAGCCGCATTTTTCGCGATGAGCAGTTCTTC. Translated: CASSTTSGSRIFRDEQFF.

This clone occurred a few times. Here the CDR3 DNA reads TGCGCCAGCAGCCAACAGTACGCGGGAGTGGGCTACGAGCAGTACTTC. As protein: CASSQQYAGVGYEQYF. The chain joins TRBV4-1 to TRBJ2-7, with TRBD2 matching over 7 bases. J gave up 3 bases and V 2 bases, and 10 bases lay outside the gene matches. The CDR3 is made up of 16 amino acids. Germline-derived CDR1 and CDR2 are MGHRA and YSYEKL.

The V gene is TRBV19, the J gene TRBJ1-2, with 7 nucleotides matching TRBD1. This CDR3 is built from 13 residues. After removal of 7 bases from V and 2 bases from J, the junction contained 4 bases not matched to a gene. The germline V gene encodes CDR1 LNHDA and CDR2 SQIVND (reference sequence). CDR3 bases: TGTGCCAGTACCTTGGGACAGAACTATGGCTACACCTTC. This translates into CASTLGQNYGYTF.

The chain employs TRBV27 and TRBJ2-7; 7 bases match TRBD2. The germline V gene encodes CDR1 MNHEY and CDR2 SMNVEV (reference sequence). The junction had 11 bases not matched to a gene; V was cut back by 6 bases and J by 3 bases. The CDR3 totals 15 residues. CDR3 DNA: TGTGCCAGCAGACCTGGCGGGAGTAATGTCTACGAGCAGTACTTC. It yields the protein CASRPGGSNVYEQYF.

The CDR3 sequence is CASHPLAGVNNEQFF. The CDR3 DNA sequence: TGCGCCAGCCATCCCTTGGCGGGAGTCAACAATGAGCAGTTCTTC. The chain combines TRBV5-1 with TRBJ2-1; 7 bases fit TRBD2. This CDR3 region has 15 residues. Germline V gene data show CDR1 as SGHRS and CDR2 as YFSETQ. Trimming at V came to 7 bases and at J to 5 bases, leaving 12 bases not matched to a gene.

In this sample, this clone turned up a few times. The chain combines TRBV28 with TRBJ2-5; D may be TRBD1 (6 bases). The CDR3 has 13 residues. Germline V gene sequence: CDR1 MDHEN, CDR2 SYDVKM. V lost 4 bases and J 5 bases, leaving 11 bases between the germline ends. CDR3: CASSYRVSETQYF. The CDR3 DNA reads as TGTGCCAGCAGTTACAGGGTTTCCGAGACCCAGTACTTC.

The rearrangement links TRBV28 to TRBJ2-7; 10 bases map to TRBD2. The V segment lost 6 bases and the J segment 6 bases; nucleotides outside the gene matches: 20. Germline loops: CDR1 MDHEN, CDR2 SYDVKM. This CDR3 contains 18 residues. DNA for the CDR3: TGTGCCAGCAGCCTAGACGTTTCTAGCGGGAGTTGGTACTTCGAGCAGTACTTC. It codes for CASSLDVSSGSWYFEQYF.

The chain has TRBV27 and TRBJ2-1; 8 bases fit TRBD1. CDR1 is MNHEY and CDR2 is SMNVEV in the germline V gene (reference sequence). This CDR3 is built from 18 residues. The junction had 11 bases not matched to a gene; V was cut back by 3 bases and J by 1 base. The CDR3 is CASSLFTGTGGSYNEQFF. The DNA of the CDR3 is TGTGCCAGCAGTTTGTTTACGGGGACAGGAGGTTCCTACAATGAGCAGTTCTTC.

This CDR3 is CASSPRAGGMYEQYF. The CDR3 DNA is TGTGCCAGCAGCCCGAGAGCGGGAGGTATGTACGAGCAGTACTTC. V gene TRBV2 combines with J gene TRBJ2-7, with 9 bases matching TRBD2. The CDR3 is 15 residues long. Germline V gene lookup returns CDR1 SNHLY and CDR2 FYNNEI. V lost 6 bases, J lost 4 bases, and 10 bases stayed unmatched.

V gene TRBV27 combines with J gene TRBJ1-3, with TRBD1 as a possible D gene (6 bases). Trimming shortened V by 2 bases and J by 0 bases, and 14 bases separated the two germline ends. The CDR3 runs 17 residues. Germline lookup yields CDR1 MNHEY and CDR2 SMNVEV (reference sequence). CDR3 in DNA: TGTGCCAGCAGTTTACGAGGGGGACCCTTCTCTGGAAACACCATATATTTT. Protein sequence: CASSLRGGPFSGNTIYF.

J is TRBJ2-7 and V is TRBV6-6, with 8 positions matching TRBD1. The germline V gene has CDR1 MNHNY and CDR2 SVGAGI (reference sequence). This CDR3 is 15 amino acids long. The junction had 12 bases not matched to a gene; V was cut back by 6 bases and J by 5 bases. This chain's CDR3 is CASRLRGTGANEQYF. In DNA, the CDR3 is TGTGCCAGCAGACTACGGGGGACAGGTGCGAACGAGCAGTACTTC.